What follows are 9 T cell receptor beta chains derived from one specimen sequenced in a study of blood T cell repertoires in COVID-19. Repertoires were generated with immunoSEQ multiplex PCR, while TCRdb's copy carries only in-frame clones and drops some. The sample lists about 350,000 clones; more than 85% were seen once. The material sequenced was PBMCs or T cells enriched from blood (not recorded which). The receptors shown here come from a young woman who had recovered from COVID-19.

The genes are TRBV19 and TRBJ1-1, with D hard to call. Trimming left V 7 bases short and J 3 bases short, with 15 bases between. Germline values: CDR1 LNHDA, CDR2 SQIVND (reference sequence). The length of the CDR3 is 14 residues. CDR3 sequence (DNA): TGTGCCAGTAACAACAATCGGGTGGACACTGAAGCTTTCTTT. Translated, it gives CASNNNRVDTEAFF.

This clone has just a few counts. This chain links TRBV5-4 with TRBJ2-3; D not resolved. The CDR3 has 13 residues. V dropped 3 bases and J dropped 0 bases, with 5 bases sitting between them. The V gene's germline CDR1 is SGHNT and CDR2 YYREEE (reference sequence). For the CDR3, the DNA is TGTGCCAGCAGCTCCTCTAGCACAGATACGCAGTATTTT. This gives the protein CASSSSSTDTQYF.

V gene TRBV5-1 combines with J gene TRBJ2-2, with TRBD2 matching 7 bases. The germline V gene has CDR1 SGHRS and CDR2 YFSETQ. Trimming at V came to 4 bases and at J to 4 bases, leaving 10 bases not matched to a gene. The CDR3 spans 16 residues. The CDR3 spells CASSHDGGRSTGELFF. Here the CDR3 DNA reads TGCGCCAGCAGCCACGACGGGGGGAGGAGCACCGGGGAGCTGTTTTTT. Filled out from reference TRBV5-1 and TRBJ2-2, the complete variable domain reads KAGVTQTPRYLIKTRGQQVTLSCSPISGHRSVSWYQQTPGQGLQFLFEYFSETQRNKGNFPGRFSGRQFSNSRSEMNVSTLELGDSALYLCASSHDGGRSTGELFFGEGSRLTVL.

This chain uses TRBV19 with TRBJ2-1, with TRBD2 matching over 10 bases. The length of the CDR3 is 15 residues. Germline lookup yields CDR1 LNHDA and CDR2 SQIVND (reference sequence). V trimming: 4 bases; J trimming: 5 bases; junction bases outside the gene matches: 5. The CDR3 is CASSTGLAVNNEQFF. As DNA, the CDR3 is TGTGCCAGTAGTACCGGACTAGCGGTTAACAATGAGCAGTTCTTC.

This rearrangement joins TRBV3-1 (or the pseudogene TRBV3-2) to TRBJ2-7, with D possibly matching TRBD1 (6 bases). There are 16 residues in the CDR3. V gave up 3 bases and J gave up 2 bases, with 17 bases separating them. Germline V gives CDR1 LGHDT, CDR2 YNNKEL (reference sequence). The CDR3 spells CASSHPPGVNPYEQYF. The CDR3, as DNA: TGTGCCAGCAGCCATCCGCCAGGGGTCAATCCCTACGAGCAGTACTTC.

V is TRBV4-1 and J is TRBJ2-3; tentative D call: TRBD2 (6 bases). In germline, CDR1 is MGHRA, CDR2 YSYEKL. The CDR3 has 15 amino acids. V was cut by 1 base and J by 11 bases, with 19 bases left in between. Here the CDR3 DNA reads TGCGCCAGCAGCCAAGGATTGTCCGGGAGAGGGATGCAGTATTTT. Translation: CASSQGLSGRGMQYF.

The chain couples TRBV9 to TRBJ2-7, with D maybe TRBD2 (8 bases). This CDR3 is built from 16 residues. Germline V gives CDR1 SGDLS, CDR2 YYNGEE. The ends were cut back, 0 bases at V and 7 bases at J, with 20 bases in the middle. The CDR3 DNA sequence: TGTGCCAGCAGCGTAGACCCGGGAGGGGGCCCAAAAGAGCAGTACTTC. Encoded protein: CASSVDPGGGPKEQYF.

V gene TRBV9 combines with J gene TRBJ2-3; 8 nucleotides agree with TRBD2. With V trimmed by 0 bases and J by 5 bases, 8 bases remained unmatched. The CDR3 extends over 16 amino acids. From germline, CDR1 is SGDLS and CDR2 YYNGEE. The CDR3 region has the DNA TGTGCCAGCAGCGTAGCTCCGGGGGGGCGGGAAGATACGCAGTATTTT. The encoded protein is CASSVAPGGREDTQYF. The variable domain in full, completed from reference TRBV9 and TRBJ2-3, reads DSGVTQTPKHLITATGQRVTLRCSPRSGDLSVYWYQQSLDQGLQFLIQYYNGEERAKGNILERFSAQQFPDLHSELNLSSLELGDSALYFCASSVAPGGREDTQYFGPGTRLTVL.

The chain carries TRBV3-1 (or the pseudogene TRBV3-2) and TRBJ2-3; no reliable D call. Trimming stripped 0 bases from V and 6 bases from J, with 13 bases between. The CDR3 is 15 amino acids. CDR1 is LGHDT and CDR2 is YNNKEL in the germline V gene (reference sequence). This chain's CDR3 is CASSQDFSDTDTQYF. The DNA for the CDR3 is TGTGCCAGCAGCCAAGATTTCAGTGATACGGATACGCAGTATTTT.